Included here is one TCR beta chain sequence, with context. Its antigen remains unknown. The sample belongs to a study of T cell responses to AZD1222 COVID-19 vaccine. Libraries were prepared by immunoSEQ multiplex PCR; TCRdb keeps only in-frame clonotypes and omits some of them. Among more than 85,000 clones listed, about nine tenths were seen once. Points from the study as a whole: The CD4 TCRs associated with vaccination extended across spike and predominated at 160-218 and 743-854. Baseline seropositivity characterized only six AZD1222 recipients.

This receptor was obtained from an adult in good health. This specimen consisted of peripheral blood, obtained on day 0 of AZD1222 vaccination.

The CDR3 DNA follows: TGTGCCAGCAGCTTGGACTACGGCGAGCAGTACTTC. Its translation: CASSLDYGEQYF. The chain uses TRBV5-4 and TRBJ2-7; no clear D gene. Trimming removed 0 bases at V and 6 bases at J, with 7 bases between. The CDR3 is made up of 12 amino acids. Germline values: CDR1 SGHNT, CDR2 YYREEE (reference sequence).